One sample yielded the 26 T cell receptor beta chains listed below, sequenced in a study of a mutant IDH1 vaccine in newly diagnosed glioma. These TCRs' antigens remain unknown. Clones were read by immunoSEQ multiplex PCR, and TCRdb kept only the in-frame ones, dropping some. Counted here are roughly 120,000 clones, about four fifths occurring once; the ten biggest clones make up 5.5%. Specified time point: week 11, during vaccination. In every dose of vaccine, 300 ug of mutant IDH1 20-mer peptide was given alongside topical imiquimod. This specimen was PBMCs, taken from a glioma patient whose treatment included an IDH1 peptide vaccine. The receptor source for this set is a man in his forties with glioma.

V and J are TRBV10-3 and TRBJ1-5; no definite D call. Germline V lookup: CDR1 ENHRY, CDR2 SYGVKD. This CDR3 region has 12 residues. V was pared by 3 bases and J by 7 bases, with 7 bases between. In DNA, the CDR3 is TGTGCCATCAGTGAATTTCAACAGCCCCAGCATTTT. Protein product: CAISEFQQPQHF.

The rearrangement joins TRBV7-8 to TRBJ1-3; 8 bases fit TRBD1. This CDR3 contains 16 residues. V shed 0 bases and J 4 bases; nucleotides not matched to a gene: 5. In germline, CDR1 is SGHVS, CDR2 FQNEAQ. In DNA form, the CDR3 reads TGTGCCAGCAGCTTAGCAGGGACAGGAGGAGGAAACACCATATATTTT. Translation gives CASSLAGTGGGNTIYF.

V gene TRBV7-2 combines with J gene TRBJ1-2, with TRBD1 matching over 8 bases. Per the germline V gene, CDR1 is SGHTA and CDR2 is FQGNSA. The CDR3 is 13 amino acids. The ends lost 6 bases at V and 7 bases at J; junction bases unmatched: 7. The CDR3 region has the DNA TGTGCCAGCAGTCAGGACAGGGTAGCTGGCTACACCTTC. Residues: CASSQDRVAGYTF.

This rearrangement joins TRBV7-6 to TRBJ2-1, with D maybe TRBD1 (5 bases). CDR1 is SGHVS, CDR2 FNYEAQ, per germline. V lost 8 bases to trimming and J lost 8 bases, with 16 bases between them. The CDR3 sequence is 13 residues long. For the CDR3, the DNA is TGTGCCAGCCGCCGACAGATGGGCGATGAGCAGTTCTTC. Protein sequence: CASRRQMGDEQFF.

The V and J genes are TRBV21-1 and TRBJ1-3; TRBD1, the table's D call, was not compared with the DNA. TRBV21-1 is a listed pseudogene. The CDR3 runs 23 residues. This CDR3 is CASSKAEGTPTGGIIIGGNTIYF. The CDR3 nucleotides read TGTGCCAGCAGCAAAGCGGAGGGGACACCGACAGGGGGCATTATTATCGGGGGAAACACCATATATTTT.

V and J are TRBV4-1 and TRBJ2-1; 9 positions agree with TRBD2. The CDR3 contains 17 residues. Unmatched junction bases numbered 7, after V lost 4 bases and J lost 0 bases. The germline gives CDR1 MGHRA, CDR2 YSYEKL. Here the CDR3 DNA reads TGCGCCAGCAGCCCATGGACTAGCGACAGCTCCTACAATGAGCAGTTCTTC. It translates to CASSPWTSDSSYNEQFF.

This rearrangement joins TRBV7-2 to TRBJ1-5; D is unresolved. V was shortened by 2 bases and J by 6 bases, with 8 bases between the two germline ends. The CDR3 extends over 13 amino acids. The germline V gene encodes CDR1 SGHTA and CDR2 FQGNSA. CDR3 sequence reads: CASSLIGIQPQHF. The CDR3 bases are TGTGCCAGCAGCTTAATAGGGATTCAGCCCCAGCATTTT.

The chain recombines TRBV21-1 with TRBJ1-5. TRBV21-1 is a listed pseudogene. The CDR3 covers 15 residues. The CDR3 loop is CASIGGGGIGQPQHF. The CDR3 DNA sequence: TGTGCCAGCATAGGTGGCGGGGGGATCGGTCAGCCCCAGCATTTT.

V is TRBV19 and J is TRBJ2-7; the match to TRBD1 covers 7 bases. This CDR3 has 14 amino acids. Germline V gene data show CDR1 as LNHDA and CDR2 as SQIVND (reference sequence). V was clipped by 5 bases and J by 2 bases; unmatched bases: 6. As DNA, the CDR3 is TGTGCCAGTAGTGCACTCGGGACAGCCTACGAGCAGTACTTC. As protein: CASSALGTAYEQYF.

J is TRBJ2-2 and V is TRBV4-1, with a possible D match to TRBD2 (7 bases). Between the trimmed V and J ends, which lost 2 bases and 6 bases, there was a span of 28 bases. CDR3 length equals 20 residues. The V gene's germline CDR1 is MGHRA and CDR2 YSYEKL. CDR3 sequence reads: CASSQLSLLPGGVWAGELFF. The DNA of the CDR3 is TGCGCCAGCAGCCAACTATCCCTGCTTCCGGGGGGCGTGTGGGCCGGGGAGCTGTTTTTT.

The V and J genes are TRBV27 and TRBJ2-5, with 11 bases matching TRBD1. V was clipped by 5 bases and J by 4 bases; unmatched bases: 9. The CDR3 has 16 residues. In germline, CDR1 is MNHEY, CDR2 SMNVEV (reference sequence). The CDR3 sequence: CASSPYGTGGAETQYF. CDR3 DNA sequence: TGTGCCAGCAGTCCGTACGGGACAGGGGGTGCAGAGACCCAGTACTTC.

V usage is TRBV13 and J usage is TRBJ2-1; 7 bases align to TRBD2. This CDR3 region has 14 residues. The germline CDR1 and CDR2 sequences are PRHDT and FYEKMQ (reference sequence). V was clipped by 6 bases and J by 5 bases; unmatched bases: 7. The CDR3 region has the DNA TGTGCCAGCAGAGGGGCTAGCGGAAACAATGAGCAGTTCTTC. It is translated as CASRGASGNNEQFF.

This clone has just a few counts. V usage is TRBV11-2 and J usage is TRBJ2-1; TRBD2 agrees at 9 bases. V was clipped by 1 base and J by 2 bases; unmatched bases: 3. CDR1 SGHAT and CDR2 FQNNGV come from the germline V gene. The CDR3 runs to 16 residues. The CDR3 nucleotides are TGTGCCAGCAGCTTAGGTCGGACTAGCGCCTACAATGAGCAGTTCTTC. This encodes CASSLGRTSAYNEQFF.

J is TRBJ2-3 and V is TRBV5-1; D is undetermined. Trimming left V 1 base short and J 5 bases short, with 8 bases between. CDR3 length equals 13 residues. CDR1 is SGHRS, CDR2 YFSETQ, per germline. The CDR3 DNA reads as TGCGCCAGCAGCTTGACCGAAAGAGATACGCAGTATTTT. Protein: CASSLTERDTQYF.

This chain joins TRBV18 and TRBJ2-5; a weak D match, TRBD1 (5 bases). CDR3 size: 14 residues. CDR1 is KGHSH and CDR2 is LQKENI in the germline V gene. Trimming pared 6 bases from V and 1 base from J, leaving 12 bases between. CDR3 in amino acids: CASSRTGLQETQYF. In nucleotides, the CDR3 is TGTGCCAGCTCCAGAACAGGCCTCCAAGAGACCCAGTACTTC.

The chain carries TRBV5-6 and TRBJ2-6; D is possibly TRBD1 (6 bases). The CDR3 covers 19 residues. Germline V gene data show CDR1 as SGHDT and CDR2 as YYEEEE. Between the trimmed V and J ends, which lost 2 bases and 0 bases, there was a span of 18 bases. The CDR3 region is CASSLGLQGMGSGANVLTF. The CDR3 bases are TGTGCCAGCAGCTTAGGTCTGCAGGGGATGGGCTCTGGGGCCAACGTCCTGACTTTC.

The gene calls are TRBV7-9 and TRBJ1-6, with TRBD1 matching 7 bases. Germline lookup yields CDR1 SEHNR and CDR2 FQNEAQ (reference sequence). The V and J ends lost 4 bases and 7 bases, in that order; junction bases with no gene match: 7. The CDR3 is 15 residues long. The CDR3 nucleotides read TGTGCCAGCAGCTCAGGTCAGGGGGAAAATTCACCCCTCCACTTT. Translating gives CASSSGQGENSPLHF.

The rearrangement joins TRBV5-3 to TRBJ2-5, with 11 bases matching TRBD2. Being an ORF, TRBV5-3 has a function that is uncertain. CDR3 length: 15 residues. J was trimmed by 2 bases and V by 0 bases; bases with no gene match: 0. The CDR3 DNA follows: TGTGCCAGAAGCTTGGGGACTAGCGGGCAAGAGACCCAGTACTTC. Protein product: CARSLGTSGQETQYF.

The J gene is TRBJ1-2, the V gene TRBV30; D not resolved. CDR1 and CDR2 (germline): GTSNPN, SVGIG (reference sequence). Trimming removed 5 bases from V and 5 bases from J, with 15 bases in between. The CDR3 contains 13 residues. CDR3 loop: CAWRRGGIYGYTF. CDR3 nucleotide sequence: TGTGCCTGGCGCCGAGGTGGGATTTATGGCTACACCTTC.

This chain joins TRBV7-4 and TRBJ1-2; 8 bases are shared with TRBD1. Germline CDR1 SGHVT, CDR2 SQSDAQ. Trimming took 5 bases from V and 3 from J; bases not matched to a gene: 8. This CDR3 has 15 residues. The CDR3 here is CASSPSTGAHYGYTF. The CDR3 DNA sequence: TGTGCCAGCAGCCCGTCGACAGGGGCCCACTATGGCTACACCTTC.

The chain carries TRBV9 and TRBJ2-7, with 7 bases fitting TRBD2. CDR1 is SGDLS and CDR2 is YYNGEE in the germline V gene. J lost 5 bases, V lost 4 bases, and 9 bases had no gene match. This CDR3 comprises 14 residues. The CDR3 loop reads CASSPVGGDHEQYF. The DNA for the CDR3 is TGTGCCAGCAGCCCCGTTGGGGGGGACCACGAGCAGTACTTC.

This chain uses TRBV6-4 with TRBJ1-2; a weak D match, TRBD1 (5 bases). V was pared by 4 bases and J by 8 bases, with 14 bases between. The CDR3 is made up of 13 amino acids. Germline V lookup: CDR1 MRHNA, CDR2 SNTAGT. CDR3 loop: CASSASGTSGYTF. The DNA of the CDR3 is TGTGCCAGCAGTGCCTCCGGGACGAGCGGCTACACCTTC.

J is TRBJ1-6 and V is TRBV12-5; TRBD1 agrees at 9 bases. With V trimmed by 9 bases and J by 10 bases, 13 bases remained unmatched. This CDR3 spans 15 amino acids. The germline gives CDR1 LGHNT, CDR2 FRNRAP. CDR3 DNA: TGTGCTAGCTGCCGAGCACAGGGGGCGTCGTCACCCCTCCACTTT. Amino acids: CASCRAQGASSPLHF. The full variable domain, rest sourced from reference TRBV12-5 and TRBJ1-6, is DARVTQTPRHKVTEMGQEVTMRCQPILGHNTVFWYRQTMMQGLELLAYFRNRAPLDDSGMPKDRFSAEMPDATLATLKIQPSEPRDSAVYFCASCRAQGASSPLHFGNGTRLTVT.

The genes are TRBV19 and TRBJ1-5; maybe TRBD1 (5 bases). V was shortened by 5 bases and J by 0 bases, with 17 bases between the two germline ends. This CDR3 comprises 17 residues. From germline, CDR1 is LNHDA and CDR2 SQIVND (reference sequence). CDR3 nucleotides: TGTGCCAGTAGTTCCCAAGGGACGGATTATAGCAATCAGCCCCAGCATTTT. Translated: CASSSQGTDYSNQPQHF.

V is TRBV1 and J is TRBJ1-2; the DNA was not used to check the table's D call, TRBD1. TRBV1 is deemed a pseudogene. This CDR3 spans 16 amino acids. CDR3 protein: CTSRLRDREKNYGYTF. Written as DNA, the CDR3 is TGCACCAGCAGACTCCGGGACAGGGAAAAAAACTATGGCTACACCTTC.

CDR3 amino acids: CASSLGQNVLYEQYF. The CDR3 DNA sequence: TGTGCCAGCAGCCTAGGACAGAACGTCCTCTACGAGCAGTACTTC. The chain uses TRBV5-8 and TRBJ2-7, with D possibly being TRBD1 (6 bases). Trimming pared 4 bases from V and 3 bases from J, leaving 17 bases between. The CDR3 consists of 15 residues. Germline CDR1 reads SGHTS; CDR2 reads YDEGEE.